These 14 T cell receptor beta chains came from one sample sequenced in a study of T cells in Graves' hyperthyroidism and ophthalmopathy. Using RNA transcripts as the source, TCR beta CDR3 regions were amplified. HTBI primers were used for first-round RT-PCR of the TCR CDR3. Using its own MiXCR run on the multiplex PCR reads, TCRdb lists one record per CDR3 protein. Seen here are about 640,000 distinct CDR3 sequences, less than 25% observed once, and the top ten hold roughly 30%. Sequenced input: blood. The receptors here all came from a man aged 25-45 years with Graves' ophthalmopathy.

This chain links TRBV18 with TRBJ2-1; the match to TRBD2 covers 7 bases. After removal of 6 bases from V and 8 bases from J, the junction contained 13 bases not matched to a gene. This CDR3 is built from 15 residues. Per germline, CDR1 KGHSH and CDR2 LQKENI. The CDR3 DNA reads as TGTGCCAGCTCCCTTTTAGGGGAGGGCGGGGATGAGCAGTTCTTC. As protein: CASSLLGEGGDEQFF.

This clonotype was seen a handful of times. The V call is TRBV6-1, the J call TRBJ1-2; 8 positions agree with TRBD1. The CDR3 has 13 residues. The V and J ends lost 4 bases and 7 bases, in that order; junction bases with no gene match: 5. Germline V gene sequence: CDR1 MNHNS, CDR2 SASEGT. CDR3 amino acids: CASSVTGGFGYTF. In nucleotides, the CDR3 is TGTGCCAGCAGTGTAACAGGGGGGTTTGGCTACACCTTC.

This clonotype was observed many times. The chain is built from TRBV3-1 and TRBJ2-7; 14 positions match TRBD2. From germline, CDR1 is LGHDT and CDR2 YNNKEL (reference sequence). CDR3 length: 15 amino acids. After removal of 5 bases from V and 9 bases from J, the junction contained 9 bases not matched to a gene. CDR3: CASSYWGLAGEVQYF. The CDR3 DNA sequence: TGTGCCAGCAGCTACTGGGGACTAGCGGGAGAGGTGCAGTACTTC.

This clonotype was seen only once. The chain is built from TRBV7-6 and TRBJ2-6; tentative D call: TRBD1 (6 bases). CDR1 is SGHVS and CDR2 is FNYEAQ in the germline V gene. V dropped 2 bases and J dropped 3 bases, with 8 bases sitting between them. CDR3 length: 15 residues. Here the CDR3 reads CASSLQGNGANVLTF. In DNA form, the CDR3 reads TGTGCCAGCAGCTTACAGGGGAATGGGGCCAACGTCCTGACTTTC.

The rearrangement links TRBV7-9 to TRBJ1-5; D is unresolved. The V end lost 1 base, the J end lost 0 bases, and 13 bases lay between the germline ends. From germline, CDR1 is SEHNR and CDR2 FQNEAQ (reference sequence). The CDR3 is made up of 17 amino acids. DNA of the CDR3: TGTGCCAGCAGCTTAGGGTTTGCGGGCCCTAGCAATCAGCCCCAGCATTTT. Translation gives CASSLGFAGPSNQPQHF.

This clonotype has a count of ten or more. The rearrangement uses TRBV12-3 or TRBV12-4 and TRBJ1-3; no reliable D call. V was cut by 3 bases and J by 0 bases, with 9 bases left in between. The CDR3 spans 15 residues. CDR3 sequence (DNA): TGTGCCAGCAGTTTGAACCCCATCTCTGGAAACACCATATATTTT. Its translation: CASSLNPISGNTIYF.

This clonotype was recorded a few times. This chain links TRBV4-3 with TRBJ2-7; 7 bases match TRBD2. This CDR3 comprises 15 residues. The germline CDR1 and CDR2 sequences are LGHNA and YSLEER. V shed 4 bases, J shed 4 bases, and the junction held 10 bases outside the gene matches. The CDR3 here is CASSRGRGGSYEQYF. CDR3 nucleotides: TGCGCCAGCAGCCGAGGGAGGGGCGGGAGTTACGAGCAGTACTTC.

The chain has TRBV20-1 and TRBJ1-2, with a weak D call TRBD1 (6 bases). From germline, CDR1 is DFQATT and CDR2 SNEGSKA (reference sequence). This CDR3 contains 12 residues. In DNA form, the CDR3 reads TGCCGGCTGGCAGGGGACTATGGAGGCTACACCTTC. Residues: CRLAGDYGGYTF.

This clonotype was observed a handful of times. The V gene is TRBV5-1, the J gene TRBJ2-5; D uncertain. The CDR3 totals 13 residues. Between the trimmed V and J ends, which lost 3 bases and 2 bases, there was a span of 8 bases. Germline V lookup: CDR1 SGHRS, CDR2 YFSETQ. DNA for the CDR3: TGCGCCAGCAGCTCGGGTATACAAGAGACCCAGTACTTC. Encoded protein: CASSSGIQETQYF.

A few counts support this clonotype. The chain's CDR3 is CASSAGLAGDNEQFF. In nucleotides, the CDR3 is TGTGCCAGCAGCGCGGGACTAGCGGGAGACAATGAGCAGTTCTTC. This chain links TRBV7-3 with TRBJ2-1; 14 bases map to TRBD2. The CDR3 extends over 15 amino acids. Germline assignment: CDR1 SGHTA and CDR2 FQGTGA. With 5 bases clipped from V and 5 bases from J, the junction kept 2 bases outside the gene matches.

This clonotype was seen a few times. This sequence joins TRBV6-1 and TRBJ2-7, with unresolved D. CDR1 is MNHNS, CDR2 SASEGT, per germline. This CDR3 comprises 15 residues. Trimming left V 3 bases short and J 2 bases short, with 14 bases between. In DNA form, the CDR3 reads TGTGCCAGCAGTGAGGGTAGTGGCGGCGCCTACGAGCAGTACTTC. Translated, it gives CASSEGSGGAYEQYF.

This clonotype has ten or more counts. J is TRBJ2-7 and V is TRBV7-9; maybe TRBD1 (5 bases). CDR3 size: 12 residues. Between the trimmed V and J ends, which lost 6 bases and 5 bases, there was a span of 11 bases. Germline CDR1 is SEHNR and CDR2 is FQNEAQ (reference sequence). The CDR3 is CASSSGFHEQYF. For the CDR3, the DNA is TGTGCCAGCAGTTCAGGGTTCCACGAGCAGTACTTC.

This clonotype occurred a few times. Written as DNA, the CDR3 is TGTGCCTGGAGAAGCGGGCTCTCCTACGAGCAGTACTTC. The encoded protein is CAWRSGLSYEQYF. This sequence joins TRBV30 and TRBJ2-7; D might be TRBD2 (6 bases). This CDR3 is built from 13 residues. V lost 3 bases and J lost 0, with 9 bases in between. From germline, CDR1 is GTSNPN and CDR2 SVGIG (reference sequence). The variable domain in full, completed from reference TRBV30 and TRBJ2-7, reads SQTIHQWPATLVQPVGSPLSLECTVEGTSNPNLYWYRQAAGRGLQLLFYSVGIGQISSEVPQNLSASRPQDRQFILSSKKLLLSDSGFYLCAWRSGLSYEQYFGPGTRLTVT.

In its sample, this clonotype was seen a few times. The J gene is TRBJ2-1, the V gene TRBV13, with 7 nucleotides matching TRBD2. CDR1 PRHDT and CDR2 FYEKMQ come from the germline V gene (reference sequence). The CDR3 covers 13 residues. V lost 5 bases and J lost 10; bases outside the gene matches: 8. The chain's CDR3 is CASSRGTGGEQFF. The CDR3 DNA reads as TGTGCCAGCAGCCGCGGGACGGGAGGCGAGCAGTTCTTC.